The clone carrying this T cell receptor beta chain occurred many times. Its target is not known. The time point: sample taken at primary tumor resection. The data were obtained in a study of spatial heterogeneity in lung cancer. Findings and caveats of the study: Mutation counts in tumors were tracked by counts of expanded intratumoral alpha and beta TCRs.

CDR3 length equals 17 residues. Trimming left V 9 bases short and J 3 bases short, with 26 bases between. Germline V gene data show CDR1 as KGHDR and CDR2 as SFDVKD. TCRdb ran MiXCR on the 5' RACE reads and lists one entry per CDR3 protein. The sample records over 10,000 distinct CDR3 sequences, under 4% being singletons. The TCR originated in a male donor with early-stage non-small cell lung cancer. This specimen was lung tumor tissue, taken at surgery. The chain carries TRBV24-1 and TRBJ2-7; D is perhaps TRBD1 (9 bases). The CDR3 bases are TGTGCCACCCGTCGACATCGGGAGGGACAGGGCGTCTACGAGCAGTACGTC. Translated: CATRRHREGQGVYEQYV.